The clone carrying this TCR beta chain was recorded at least ten times. As yet, its antigen is unknown. The entry originates in a study of T cells in Graves' hyperthyroidism and ophthalmopathy. Study-level points and caveats: The model foresaw ophthalmopathy a median about 6.5 months prior to onset. Ophthalmopathy was told apart from stable hyperthyroidism by a 13 V-J model.

The V end lost 4 bases, the J end lost 6 bases, and 16 bases lay between the germline ends. CDR1 is MNHEY, CDR2 SMNVEV, per germline (reference sequence). The CDR3 loop spans 14 amino acids. RNA transcripts provided the source from which TCR beta CDR3 regions were amplified. Researchers ran a first-round RT-PCR on the TCR CDR3 using the HTBI primer set. TCRdb re-derived calls from the multiplex PCR reads in MiXCR, one entry per CDR3 protein. The table lists 650,000 to 750,000 distinct CDR3 sequences, 12% to 15% of them singletons. Subjects aged 18 to 65 presented with newly diagnosed hyperthyroidism of less than 2 months' duration.

The TCR was taken from a woman under 30 with Graves' hyperthyroidism. The sequencing sample was made of blood. The chain carries TRBV27 and TRBJ2-7; possible D gene TRBD2, 6 bases. CDR3 sequence reads: CASSWRERSGEQYF. The CDR3, as DNA: TGTGCCAGCAGTTGGAGGGAACGCTCGGGCGAGCAGTACTTC.